Described below is a single T cell receptor beta chain sequence and its context. This sample stems from a study of blood T cell repertoires in COVID-19. Generated by immunoSEQ multiplex PCR, the TCRdb table keeps only in-frame clones and is missing some. This table has about 250,000 clones, about 85% appearing once. This CDR3 is 16 amino acids long. The V end was cut by 0 bases, the J end by 4 bases, with 15 bases between. Germline CDR1 LNHNV, CDR2 YYDKDF (reference sequence). The sample taken for sequencing was PBMCs or T cells enriched from blood (not recorded which). The chain links TRBV15 to TRBJ1-1; D is perhaps TRBD1 (5 bases). The source of this sequence is a woman aged 50 to 60 who had recovered from COVID-19. The CDR3 region is CATSRDSFQGSTEAFF. The CDR3 DNA sequence: TGTGCCACCAGCAGAGATAGCTTTCAGGGCAGCACTGAAGCTTTCTTT.